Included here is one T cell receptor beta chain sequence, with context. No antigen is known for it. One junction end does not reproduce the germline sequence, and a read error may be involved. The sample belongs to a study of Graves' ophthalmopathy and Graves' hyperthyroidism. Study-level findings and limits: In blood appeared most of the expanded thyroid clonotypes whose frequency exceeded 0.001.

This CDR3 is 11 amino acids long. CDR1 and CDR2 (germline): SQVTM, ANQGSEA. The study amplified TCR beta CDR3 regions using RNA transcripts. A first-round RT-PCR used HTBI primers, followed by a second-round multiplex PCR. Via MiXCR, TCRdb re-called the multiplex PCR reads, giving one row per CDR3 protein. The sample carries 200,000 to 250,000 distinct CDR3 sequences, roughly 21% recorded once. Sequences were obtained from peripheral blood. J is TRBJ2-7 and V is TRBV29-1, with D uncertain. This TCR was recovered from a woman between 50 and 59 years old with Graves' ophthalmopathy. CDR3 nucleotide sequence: TGCAGCGTTAAGAGGTCCTACGAGCAGTGCTTC. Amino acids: CSVKRSYEQCF.